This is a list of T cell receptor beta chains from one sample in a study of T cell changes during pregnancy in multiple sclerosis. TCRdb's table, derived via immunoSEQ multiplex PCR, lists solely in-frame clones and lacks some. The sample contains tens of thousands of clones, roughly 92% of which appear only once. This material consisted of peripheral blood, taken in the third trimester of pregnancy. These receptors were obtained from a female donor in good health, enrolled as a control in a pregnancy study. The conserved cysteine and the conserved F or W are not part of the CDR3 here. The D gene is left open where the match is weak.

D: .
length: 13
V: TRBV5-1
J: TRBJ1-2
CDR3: ASSLDRATQYGYT

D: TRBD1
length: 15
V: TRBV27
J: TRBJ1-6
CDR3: ASSNRDRGLYNSPLH

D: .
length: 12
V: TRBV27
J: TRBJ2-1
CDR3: ASSLGSSYNEQF

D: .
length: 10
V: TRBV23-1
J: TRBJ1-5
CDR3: ASGRGDQPQH

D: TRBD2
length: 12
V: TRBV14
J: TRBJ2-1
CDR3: ASSQAGGGNEQF

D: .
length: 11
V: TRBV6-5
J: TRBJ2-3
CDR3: ASSALARDTQY

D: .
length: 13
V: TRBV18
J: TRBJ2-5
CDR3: ASQSPPGTKETQY

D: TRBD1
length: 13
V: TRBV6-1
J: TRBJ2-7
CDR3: ASSEGGTALLEQY

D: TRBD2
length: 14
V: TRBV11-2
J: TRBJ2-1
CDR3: ASSLEPAGGQDEQF

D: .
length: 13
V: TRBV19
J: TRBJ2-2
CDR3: ASLQGGTNTGELF